This paragraph covers one T cell receptor beta chain sequence. This record comes from a study of blood T cell repertoires in COVID-19. As for the study in general: Specimens from acute and convalescent COVID-19 originated in the United States, Italy and Spain. T cells, B-cell-depleted T cells, or PBMCs supplied cDNA or gDNA.

Sequenced by immunoSEQ multiplex PCR; TCRdb stores in-frame clones only, minus some. The sample has tens of thousands of clones, roughly 90% seen once. Sequenced material: peripheral blood. The sequence was collected from a human donor in a cohort sampled during active COVID-19.

As DNA, the CDR3 is TGTGCCAGCTCACCCCACCTAGCGGGAGAGGCCGGGGAGCTGTTTTTT. Its protein product is CASSPHLAGEAGELFF. V gene TRBV18 combines with J gene TRBJ2-2, with 10 bases aligning to TRBD2. The germline V gene encodes CDR1 KGHSH and CDR2 LQKENI. V dropped 3 bases and J dropped 6; count of bases not matched to a gene: 7. The length of the CDR3 is 16 residues. The whole variable domain, filled in from reference TRBV18 and TRBJ2-2, reads NAGVMQNPRHLVRRRGQEARLRCSPMKGHSHVYWYRQLPEEGLKFMVYLQKENIIDESGMPKERFSAEFPKEGPSILRIQQVVRGDSAAYFCASSPHLAGEAGELFFGEGSRLTVL.